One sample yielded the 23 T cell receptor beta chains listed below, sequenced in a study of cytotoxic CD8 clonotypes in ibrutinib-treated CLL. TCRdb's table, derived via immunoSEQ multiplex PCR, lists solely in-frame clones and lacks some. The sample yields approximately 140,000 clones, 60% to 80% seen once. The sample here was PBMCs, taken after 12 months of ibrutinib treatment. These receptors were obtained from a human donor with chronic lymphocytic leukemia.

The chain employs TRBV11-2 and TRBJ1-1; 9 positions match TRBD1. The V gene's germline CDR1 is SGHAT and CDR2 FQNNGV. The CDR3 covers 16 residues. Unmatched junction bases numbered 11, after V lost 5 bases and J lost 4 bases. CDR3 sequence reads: CASSPRQGGSGTEAFF. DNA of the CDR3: TGTGCCAGCAGCCCTCGACAGGGGGGTTCGGGCACTGAAGCTTTCTTT.

Here the CDR3 reads CASSPGTSEAFF. As DNA, the CDR3 is TGTGCCAGCTCACCGGGGACAAGTGAAGCTTTCTTT. This rearrangement joins TRBV18 to TRBJ1-1, with D possibly TRBD1 on 6 matching bases. Germline CDR1 KGHSH, CDR2 LQKENI. The V end was cut by 3 bases, the J end by 7 bases, with 9 bases between. The CDR3 is 12 residues long.

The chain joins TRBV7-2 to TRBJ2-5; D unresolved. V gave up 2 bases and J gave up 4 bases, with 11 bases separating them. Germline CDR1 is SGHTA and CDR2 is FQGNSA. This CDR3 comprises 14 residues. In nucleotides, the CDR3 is TGTGCCAGCAGCTTACCTACATCGGGAGAGACCCAGTACTTC. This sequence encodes CASSLPTSGETQYF.

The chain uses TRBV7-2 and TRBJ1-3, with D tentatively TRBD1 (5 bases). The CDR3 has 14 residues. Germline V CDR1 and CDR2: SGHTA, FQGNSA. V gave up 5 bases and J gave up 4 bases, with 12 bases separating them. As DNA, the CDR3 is TGTGCCAGCAGCCCAGGAGGGGACGGAAACACCATATATTTT. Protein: CASSPGGDGNTIYF.

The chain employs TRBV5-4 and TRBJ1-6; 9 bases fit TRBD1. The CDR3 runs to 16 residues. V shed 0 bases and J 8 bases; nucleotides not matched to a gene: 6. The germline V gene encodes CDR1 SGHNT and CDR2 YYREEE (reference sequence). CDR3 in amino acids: CASSLDRGRDYSPLHF. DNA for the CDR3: TGTGCCAGCAGCTTGGACAGGGGGCGAGATTATTCACCCCTCCACTTT.

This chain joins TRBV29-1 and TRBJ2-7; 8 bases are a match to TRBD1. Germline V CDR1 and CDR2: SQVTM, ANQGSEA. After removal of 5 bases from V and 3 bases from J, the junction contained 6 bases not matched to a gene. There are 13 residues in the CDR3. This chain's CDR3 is CSVSQGGVYEQYF. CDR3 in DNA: TGCAGCGTTTCACAGGGGGGAGTCTACGAGCAGTACTTC.

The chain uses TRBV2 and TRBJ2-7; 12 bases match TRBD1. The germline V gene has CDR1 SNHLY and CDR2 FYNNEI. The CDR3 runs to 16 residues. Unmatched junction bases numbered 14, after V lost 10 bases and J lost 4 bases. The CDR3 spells CAIWWGGDRGRYEQYF. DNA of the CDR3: TGTGCCATTTGGTGGGGAGGGGACAGGGGGCGATACGAGCAGTACTTC.

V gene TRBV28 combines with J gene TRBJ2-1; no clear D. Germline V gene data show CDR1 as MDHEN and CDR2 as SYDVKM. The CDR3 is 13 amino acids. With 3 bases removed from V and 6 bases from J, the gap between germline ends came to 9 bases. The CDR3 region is CASSLDVINEQFF. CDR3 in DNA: TGTGCCAGCAGTTTGGATGTAATCAATGAGCAGTTCTTC.

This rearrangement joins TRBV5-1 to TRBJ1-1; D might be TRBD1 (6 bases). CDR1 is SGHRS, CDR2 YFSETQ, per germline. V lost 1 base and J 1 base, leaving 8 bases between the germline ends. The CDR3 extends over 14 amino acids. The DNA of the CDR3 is TGCGCCAGCAGCTTGAGGGGGGCGAACACTGAAGCTTTCTTT. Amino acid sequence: CASSLRGANTEAFF.

The CDR3 region is CASSGGTWETQYF. The CDR3 DNA reads as TGTGCCAGTTCAGGGGGGACCTGGGAGACCCAGTACTTC. The chain recombines TRBV6-5 with TRBJ2-5; a weak D match, TRBD1 (7 bases). This CDR3 is built from 13 residues. V lost 9 bases and J lost 5, with 16 bases in between. Looked up from germline, CDR1 is MNHEY and CDR2 is SVGAGI.

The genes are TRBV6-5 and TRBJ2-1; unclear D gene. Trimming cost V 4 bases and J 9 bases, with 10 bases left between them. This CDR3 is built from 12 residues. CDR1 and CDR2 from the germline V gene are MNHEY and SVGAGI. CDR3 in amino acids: CASSSSSGEQFF. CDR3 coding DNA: TGTGCCAGCAGTTCAAGTAGTGGTGAGCAGTTCTTC.

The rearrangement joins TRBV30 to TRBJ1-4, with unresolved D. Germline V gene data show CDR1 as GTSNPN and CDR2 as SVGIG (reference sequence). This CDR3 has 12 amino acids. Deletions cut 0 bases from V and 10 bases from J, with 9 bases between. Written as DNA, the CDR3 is TGTGCCTGGAGTGTCCGTCAAAGAAAACTGTTTTTT. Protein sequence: CAWSVRQRKLFF.

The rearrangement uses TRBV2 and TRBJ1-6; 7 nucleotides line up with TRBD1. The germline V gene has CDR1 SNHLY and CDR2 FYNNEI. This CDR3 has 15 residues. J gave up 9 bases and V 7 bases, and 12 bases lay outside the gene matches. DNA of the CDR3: TGTGCCAGCAACTCCGGGACAGACCTATTTTCACCCCTCCACTTT. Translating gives CASNSGTDLFSPLHF.

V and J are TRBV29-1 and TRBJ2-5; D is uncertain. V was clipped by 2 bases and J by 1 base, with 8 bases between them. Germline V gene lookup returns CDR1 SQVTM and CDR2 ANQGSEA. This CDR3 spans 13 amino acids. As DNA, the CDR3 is TGCAGCGTTGAAAAAGGGTCCCAAGAGACCCAGTACTTC. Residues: CSVEKGSQETQYF.

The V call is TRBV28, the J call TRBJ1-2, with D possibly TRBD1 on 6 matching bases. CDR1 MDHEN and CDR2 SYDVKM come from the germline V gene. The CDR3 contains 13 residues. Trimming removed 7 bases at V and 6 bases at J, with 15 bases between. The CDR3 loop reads CASNSGTTNGYTF. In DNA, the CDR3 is TGTGCCAGCAACTCCGGGACAACTAATGGCTACACCTTC.

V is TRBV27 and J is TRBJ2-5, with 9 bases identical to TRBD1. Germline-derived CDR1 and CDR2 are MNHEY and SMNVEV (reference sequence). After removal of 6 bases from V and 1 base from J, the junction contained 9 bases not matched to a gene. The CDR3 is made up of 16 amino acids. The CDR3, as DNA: TGTGCCAGCAGCCCCGGGACAGGGTACCTCCAAGAGACCCAGTACTTC. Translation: CASSPGTGYLQETQYF.

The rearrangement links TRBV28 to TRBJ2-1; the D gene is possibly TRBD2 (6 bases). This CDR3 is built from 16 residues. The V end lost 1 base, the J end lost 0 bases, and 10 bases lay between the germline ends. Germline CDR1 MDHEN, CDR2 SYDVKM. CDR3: CASSLSTTSSYNEQFF. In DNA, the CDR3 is TGTGCCAGCAGTTTATCCACGACTAGCTCCTACAATGAGCAGTTCTTC.

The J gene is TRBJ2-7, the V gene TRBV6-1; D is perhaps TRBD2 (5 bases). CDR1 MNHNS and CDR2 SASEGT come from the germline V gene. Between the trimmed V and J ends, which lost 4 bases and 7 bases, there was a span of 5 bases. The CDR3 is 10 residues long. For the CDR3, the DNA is TGTGCCAGCAGTGGGGAGGAGCAGTACTTC. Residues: CASSGEEQYF.

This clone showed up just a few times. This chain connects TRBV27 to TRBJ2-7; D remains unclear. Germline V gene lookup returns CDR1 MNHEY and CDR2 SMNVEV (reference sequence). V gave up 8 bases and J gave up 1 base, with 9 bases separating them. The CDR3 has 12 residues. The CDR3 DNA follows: TGTGCCAGCGCCAGCGTATCCTACGAGCAGTACTTC. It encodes CASASVSYEQYF.

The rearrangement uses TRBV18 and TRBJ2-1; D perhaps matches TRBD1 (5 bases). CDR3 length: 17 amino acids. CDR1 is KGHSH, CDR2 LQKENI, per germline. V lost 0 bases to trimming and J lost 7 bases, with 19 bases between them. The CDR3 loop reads CASSPPNGRVILNEQFF. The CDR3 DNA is TGTGCCAGCTCACCACCGAATGGCAGGGTCATCCTTAATGAGCAGTTCTTC.

For the CDR3, the DNA is TGTGCCAGCAGTCAGCTGTCGGGGGCGGCTGAAAAACTGTTTTTT. Translating gives CASSQLSGAAEKLFF. V is TRBV6-5 and J is TRBJ1-4; D perhaps matches TRBD1 (6 bases). V was pared by 5 bases and J by 7 bases, with 17 bases between. The CDR3 is 15 amino acids. Looked up from germline, CDR1 is MNHEY and CDR2 is SVGAGI.

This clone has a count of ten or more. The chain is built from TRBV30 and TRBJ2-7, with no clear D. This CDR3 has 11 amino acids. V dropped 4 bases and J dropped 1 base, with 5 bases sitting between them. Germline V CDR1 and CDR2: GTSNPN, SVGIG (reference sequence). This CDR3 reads CAWTNSYEQYF. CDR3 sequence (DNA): TGTGCCTGGACAAATTCCTACGAGCAGTACTTC.

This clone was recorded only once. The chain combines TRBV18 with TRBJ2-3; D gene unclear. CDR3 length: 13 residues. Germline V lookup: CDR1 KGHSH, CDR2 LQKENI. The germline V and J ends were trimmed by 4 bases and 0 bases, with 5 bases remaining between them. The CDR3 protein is CASSQSSTDTQYF. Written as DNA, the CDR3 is TGTGCCAGCTCACAGAGCAGCACAGATACGCAGTATTTT.